These T cell receptor beta chains were read from a single sample in a study of blood T cells in healthy people across ages. One entry per CDR3 protein, called by TCRdb with MiXCR from the 5' RACE reads. The data hold roughly 1,500,000 distinct CDR3 sequences, with roughly 40% observed a single time. Sequencing was carried out using blood. The receptor set was obtained from a woman aged 18-29 years in good health. The CDR3 runs from the conserved cysteine through the conserved F or W. The order of the fields is J gene, CDR3 length, clone size, D gene, V gene, CDR3 DNA, CDR3 protein. D genes are given only for firm matches. Expanded clones get a size class; other rows say once, few or many, or leave the size out.

TRBJ2-5 14 . . TRBV9 TGTGCCAGCAGCGTCGGGCCCTTACAAGAGACCCAGTACTTC CASSVGPLQETQYF
TRBJ2-7 11 . . TRBV6-5 TGTGCCAGCACTTTTTTGGATGAGCAGTACTTC CASTFLDEQYF
TRBJ2-1 13 . . TRBV20-1 TGCAGTGCCGGGGGCAGCTCCTACAATGAGCAGTTCTTC CSAGGSSYNEQFF
TRBJ2-2 13 few TRBD1 TRBV29-1 TGCAGCGTTGAAACAGGGGGCACCGGGGAGCTGTTTTTT CSVETGGTGELFF
TRBJ2-7 12 few . TRBV20-1 TGCAGTGCTACAGACGGGCTCGACGAGCAGTACTTC CSATDGLDEQYF
TRBJ2-7 11 few . TRBV20-1 TGCAGTGCTATGCGTGGGGGCGAGCAGTACTTC CSAMRGGEQYF
TRBJ2-1 11 . . TRBV12-3/TRBV12-4 TGTGCCAGCAAGGGAATGGGTGAGCAGTTCTTC CASKGMGEQFF
TRBJ2-7 17 . TRBD2 TRBV10-3 TGTGCCATCAGTGAGTCGAAGGGACTAGCGGGACCGGGGGAGCAGTACTTC CAISESKGLAGPGEQYF
TRBJ1-5 16 . . TRBV20-1 TGCAGTGCAATTGTTACAGGAGGGGACGGTGCTCAGCCCCAGCATTTT CSAIVTGGDGAQPQHF
TRBJ2-4 17 . TRBD2 TRBV27 TGTGCCAGCAGTTTATCGAATCTTCTAGCGGGAGGGTGGGGTTTGTACTTC CASSLSNLLAGGWGLYF
TRBJ1-2 13 . . TRBV5-1 TGCGCCAGCAGCGCGCAGGCGACCTATGGCTACACCTTC CASSAQATYGYTF
TRBJ1-1 14 . . TRBV2 TGTGCCAGCAGTGAAGCGAGGGATGTGACTGAAGCTTTCTTT CASSEARDVTEAFF
TRBJ2-3 15 . . TRBV7-8 TGTGCCAGCAGCCCCAGGACTACCTCTTTCGATACGCAGTATTTT CASSPRTTSFDTQYF
TRBJ1-2 16 . . TRBV4-2 TGTGCCAGCAGCCAAGCTTCGGACACCTCTTACTATGGCTACACCTTC CASSQASDTSYYGYTF
TRBJ1-5 14 . TRBD1 TRBV20-1 TGCAGTGCTACCGTACAGGGGGCGGGCCAGCCCCAGCATTTT CSATVQGAGQPQHF
TRBJ2-7 15 . . TRBV19 TGTGCCAGTAGTATAGAGGCTAGCCCTCGGTCCGAGCAGTACTTC CASSIEASPRSEQYF